Below are 24 T cell receptor beta chains sequenced from a single sample in a study of OX40 agonist ivuxolimab in advanced cancers. Only in-frame clones appear in the TCRdb table, and some are missing; sequencing was by immunoSEQ multiplex PCR. The sample includes 25,000 to 40,000 clones, roughly 80% of them seen just once. Source: CD4+ or CD8+ T cells sorted from blood, taken in a trial of the OX40 agonist ivuxolimab. All receptors derive from an adult with an advanced solid tumor such as melanoma, head and neck, liver or kidney cancer.

The chain joins TRBV7-9 to TRBJ1-4, with a tentative D call TRBD1 (6 bases). Germline-derived CDR1 and CDR2 are SEHNR and FQNEAQ (reference sequence). V shed 5 bases and J shed 8 bases, with 21 bases lying between them. CDR3 length: 16 amino acids. This CDR3 reads CASSPSERGNREKLFF. In DNA, the CDR3 is TGTGCCAGCAGCCCATCCGAGAGGGGGAACCGGGAAAAACTGTTTTTT.

This sequence joins TRBV28 and TRBJ2-5; TRBD1 or TRBD2 may be the D gene (6 bases each). Trimming took 4 bases from V and 4 from J, leaving 16 bases between them. The germline V gene has CDR1 MDHEN and CDR2 SYDVKM. The CDR3 is made up of 15 amino acids. As DNA, the CDR3 is TGTGCCAGCAGTTCGATCCGGGGGCCTTTAGAGACCCAGTACTTC. This sequence encodes CASSSIRGPLETQYF.

The chain combines TRBV14 with TRBJ2-5; 7 bases line up with TRBD2. From germline, CDR1 is SGHDN and CDR2 FVKESK. The CDR3 has 15 amino acids. Losses at the gene ends were 1 base for V and 4 bases for J; bases not matched to a gene: 6. The CDR3 region is CASSQVVGLGETQYF. The CDR3 nucleotides read TGTGCCAGCAGCCAAGTCGTAGGACTAGGAGAGACCCAGTACTTC.

A word on this clone: This sample also contains other DNA sequences that code for the same CDR3. This chain joins TRBV19 and TRBJ1-4; 7 nucleotides align to TRBD1. CDR1 is LNHDA, CDR2 SQIVND, per germline (reference sequence). The V segment lost 6 bases and the J segment 5 bases; nucleotides outside the gene matches: 6. This CDR3 has 14 residues. Here the CDR3 reads CASRAGQKNEKLFF. The CDR3, as DNA: TGTGCCAGTAGGGCGGGACAGAAGAATGAAAAACTGTTTTTT.

This chain connects TRBV6-5 to TRBJ1-2; D uncertain. The CDR3 covers 13 residues. The V end was cut by 2 bases, the J end by 1 base, with 5 bases between. Germline V lookup: CDR1 MNHEY, CDR2 SVGAGI. For the CDR3, the DNA is TGTGCCAGCAGTTACCGGAATAACTATGGCTACACCTTC. This sequence encodes CASSYRNNYGYTF.

This rearrangement joins TRBV7-9 to TRBJ2-1; no firm D call. There are 12 residues in the CDR3. The germline V gene has CDR1 SEHNR and CDR2 FQNEAQ (reference sequence). Deletions cut 3 bases from V and 8 bases from J, with 8 bases between. The CDR3 here is CASSLSLDEQFF. For the CDR3, the DNA is TGTGCCAGCAGCTTGAGCCTGGATGAGCAGTTCTTC. Drawing the rest from reference TRBV7-9 and TRBJ2-1, the complete variable domain is DTGVSQNPRHKITKRGQNVTFRCDPISEHNRLYWYRQTLGQGPEFLTYFQNEAQLEKSRLLSDRFSAERPKGSFSTLEIQRTEQGDSAMYLCASSLSLDEQFFGPGTRLTVL.

The J gene is TRBJ2-7, the V gene TRBV27; possibly TRBD2 for D (6 bases). The CDR3 consists of 14 residues. The germline CDR1 and CDR2 sequences are MNHEY and SMNVEV (reference sequence). The germline V and J ends were trimmed by 4 bases and 3 bases, with 13 bases remaining between them. In DNA form, the CDR3 reads TGTGCCAGCAGTTCCCGGGGAGGCAACTACGAGCAGTACTTC. This translates into CASSSRGGNYEQYF.

The table lists this clone with a count of one. The chain carries TRBV28 and TRBJ1-5; TRBD1 might be the D (5 bases). This CDR3 contains 15 residues. With 6 bases removed from V and 3 bases from J, the gap between germline ends came to 15 bases. CDR1 and CDR2 from the germline V gene are MDHEN and SYDVKM. This chain's CDR3 is CASSARDGYNQPQHF. The CDR3 region has the DNA TGTGCCAGCAGCGCCCGGGACGGGTACAATCAGCCCCAGCATTTT.

In its sample, this clone was seen once. The V and J genes are TRBV13 and TRBJ2-7; tentatively, D is TRBD1 (5 bases). Trimming pared 2 bases from V and 1 base from J, leaving 9 bases between. CDR1 and CDR2 from the germline V gene are PRHDT and FYEKMQ (reference sequence). The CDR3 has 14 amino acids. The CDR3 reads CASSLLGQSYEQYF. The DNA for the CDR3 is TGTGCCAGCAGCTTACTGGGGCAATCCTACGAGCAGTACTTC.

The chain has TRBV10-3 and TRBJ2-7, with D tentatively TRBD1 (8 bases). This CDR3 region has 14 residues. The germline CDR1 and CDR2 sequences are ENHRY and SYGVKD. Trimming cost V 4 bases and J 4 bases, with 14 bases left between them. CDR3 nucleotide sequence: TGTGCCATCAGTGTAGGACAGGGAGGGTACGAGCAGTACTTC. Translated: CAISVGQGGYEQYF.

V usage is TRBV28 and J usage is TRBJ2-5, with 10 bases identical to TRBD2. Trimming cost V 6 bases and J 2 bases; bases outside gene matches: 6. The germline V gene has CDR1 MDHEN and CDR2 SYDVKM. This CDR3 spans 15 amino acids. The CDR3 reads CASRAGSGRQETQYF. The CDR3 nucleotides are TGTGCCAGCAGGGCGGGTAGCGGGAGGCAAGAGACCCAGTACTTC.

This clone was observed a few times. The J gene is TRBJ2-2, the V gene TRBV19; unclear D gene. Trimming removed 7 bases from V and 1 base from J, with 7 bases in between. Germline values: CDR1 LNHDA, CDR2 SQIVND (reference sequence). The CDR3 consists of 13 residues. CDR3 in DNA: TGTGCCAGTACGGCCTTGAACACCGGGGAGCTGTTTTTT. It translates to CASTALNTGELFF.

This sequence joins TRBV6-5 and TRBJ1-4; D uncertain. Trimming pared 0 bases from V and 7 bases from J, leaving 15 bases between. Germline values: CDR1 MNHEY, CDR2 SVGAGI. This CDR3 region has 16 residues. CDR3 nucleotide sequence: TGTGCCAGCAGTTACTCGATTGCCAGCCGAGCTGAAAAACTGTTTTTT. Its translation: CASSYSIASRAEKLFF.

Regarding this clone: A clone one base away is much larger, so this may be a read error. The sample holds other DNA sequences that translate to the same CDR3. The V and J genes are TRBV10-3 and TRBJ2-7; no clear D. Germline lookup yields CDR1 ENHRY and CDR2 SYGVKD. CDR3 size: 14 residues. The V end lost 2 bases, the J end lost 0 bases, and 8 bases lay between the germline ends. The CDR3 here is CAISERGDSYEQYF. CDR3 coding DNA: TGTGCCATCAGTGAGCGTGGGGACTCCTACGAGCAGTACTTC.

This chain uses TRBV7-9 with TRBJ1-1; tentatively, D is TRBD1 (6 bases). The CDR3 contains 17 residues. Germline V gene sequence: CDR1 SEHNR, CDR2 FQNEAQ (reference sequence). V was cut by 4 bases and J by 1 base, with 19 bases left in between. Here the CDR3 reads CASSSGTLRGRNTEAFF. For the CDR3, the DNA is TGTGCCAGCAGCTCCGGGACATTAAGGGGCCGGAACACTGAAGCTTTCTTT.

CDR3 sequence (DNA): TGTGCCAGCAGGGGGGGACAGGGGGCTTATGGCTACACCTTC. Translated, it gives CASRGGQGAYGYTF. The rearrangement uses TRBV28 and TRBJ1-2; 12 bases are shared with TRBD1. V shed 6 bases and J 5 bases; nucleotides not matched to a gene: 4. Germline loops: CDR1 MDHEN, CDR2 SYDVKM. The CDR3 has 14 amino acids.

This clone was recorded once. The rearrangement joins TRBV27 to TRBJ2-7; 8 bases fit TRBD1. Germline assignment: CDR1 MNHEY and CDR2 SMNVEV (reference sequence). CDR3 length equals 14 residues. V dropped 3 bases and J dropped 3; count of bases not matched to a gene: 4. This CDR3 is CASSFGQGIYEQYF. The DNA of the CDR3 is TGTGCCAGCAGTTTCGGACAGGGTATCTACGAGCAGTACTTC.

The chain combines TRBV27 with TRBJ2-7; D perhaps matches TRBD1 (7 bases). The CDR3 is 15 residues long. V shed 6 bases and J shed 1 base, with 16 bases lying between them. Germline CDR1 MNHEY, CDR2 SMNVEV (reference sequence). This CDR3 is CASRPGGRGSYEQYF. Here the CDR3 DNA reads TGTGCCAGCAGGCCAGGGGGGCGCGGATCCTACGAGCAGTACTTC.

This clone was picked up a small number of times. This chain connects TRBV20-1 to TRBJ1-2; D is unclear. The CDR3 spans 9 residues. Per the germline V gene, CDR1 is DFQATT and CDR2 is SNEGSKA (reference sequence). Trimming shortened V by 0 bases and J by 8 bases, and 1 base separated the two germline ends. This CDR3 reads CSAREGYTF. Written as DNA, the CDR3 is TGCAGTGCTAGAGAAGGCTACACCTTC.

The V gene is TRBV30, the J gene TRBJ1-1, with D perhaps matching TRBD1 (5 bases). Per the germline V gene, CDR1 is GTSNPN and CDR2 is SVGIG (reference sequence). The CDR3 totals 13 residues. V lost 3 bases and J lost 1, with 9 bases in between. This CDR3 is CAWSLTANTEAFF. For the CDR3, the DNA is TGTGCCTGGAGCCTGACAGCGAACACTGAAGCTTTCTTT.

This chain connects TRBV18 to TRBJ2-5; 7 nucleotides align to TRBD1. Germline CDR1 reads KGHSH; CDR2 reads LQKENI. J gave up 0 bases and V 6 bases, and 16 bases lay outside the gene matches. This CDR3 has 18 residues. The CDR3 region is CASSPNAGDRIYQETQYF. In nucleotides, the CDR3 is TGTGCCAGCTCCCCTAACGCCGGGGACAGAATTTACCAAGAGACCCAGTACTTC.

J is TRBJ2-7 and V is TRBV7-6; D possibly uses TRBD1 or TRBD2 (5 bases each). From germline, CDR1 is SGHVS and CDR2 FNYEAQ. The CDR3 length is 13 residues. V was cut by 2 bases and J by 7 bases, with 12 bases left in between. The CDR3, as DNA: TGTGCCAGCAGCTTATGGGGGTCTCGGGAGCAGTACTTC. Translating it yields CASSLWGSREQYF.

The gene calls are TRBV7-2 and TRBJ2-5, with D perhaps matching TRBD1 (5 bases). Trimming stripped 2 bases from V and 1 base from J, with 11 bases between. The CDR3 has 15 residues. Germline V gives CDR1 SGHTA, CDR2 FQGNSA. CDR3 DNA sequence: TGTGCCAGCAGCTTATTGGGGCAGGTCCAAGAGACCCAGTACTTC. As protein: CASSLLGQVQETQYF. The whole variable domain, filled in from reference TRBV7-2 and TRBJ2-5, reads GAGVSQSPSNKVTEKGKDVELRCDPISGHTALYWYRQSLGQGLEFLIYFQGNSAPDKSGLPSDRFSAERTGGSVSTLTIQRTQQEDSAVYLCASSLLGQVQETQYFGPGTRLLVL.

This rearrangement joins TRBV7-9 to TRBJ2-3; TRBD1 matches at 8 bases. Germline values: CDR1 SEHNR, CDR2 FQNEAQ (reference sequence). V gave up 6 bases and J gave up 3 bases; unmatched junction bases: 11. The CDR3 is 16 amino acids. The CDR3 region has the DNA TGTGCCAGCAGGGCTTTGGACAGGGCACTGACAGATACGCAGTATTTT. As protein: CASRALDRALTDTQYF.